The 24 T cell receptor beta chains below all came from one sample that was sequenced in a study of OX40 agonist ivuxolimab in advanced cancers. Here immunoSEQ multiplex PCR was the method, and the copy in TCRdb shows in-frame clones only, minus some. Of about 53,000 clones in the sample, about four fifths are singletons; the top ten hold about 12%. This specimen was CD4+ or CD8+ T cells sorted from blood, taken in a trial of the OX40 agonist ivuxolimab. These receptor sequences come from an adult with an advanced solid tumor such as melanoma, head and neck, liver or kidney cancer.

This clone was recorded only once. This rearrangement joins TRBV5-3 to TRBJ1-5; D is unresolved. TRBV5-3 is sorted into the ORF group, with uncertain function. This CDR3 region has 14 residues. Trimming left V 7 bases short and J 2 bases short, with 13 bases between. CDR3 DNA: TGTGCCAGAGGACCGGGTTGGGGCAATCAGCCCCAGCATTTT. It is translated as CARGPGWGNQPQHF.

The chain has TRBV14 and TRBJ2-2, with TRBD2 identical over 9 bases. Losses at the gene ends were 4 bases for V and 4 bases for J; bases not matched to a gene: 7. This CDR3 comprises 16 residues. CDR1 and CDR2 (germline): SGHDN, FVKESK. The CDR3 coding sequence is TGTGCCAGCAGCCCATGGGTAGCGGGAGTCACCGGGGAGCTGTTTTTT. Translated, it gives CASSPWVAGVTGELFF.

The genes are TRBV6-6 and TRBJ2-7; maybe TRBD2 (5 bases). The V end lost 2 bases, the J end lost 0 bases, and 14 bases lay between the germline ends. The CDR3 runs 16 residues. CDR1 is MNHNY and CDR2 is SVGAGI in the germline V gene (reference sequence). CDR3 protein: CASSYDLRGSSYEQYF. The CDR3 DNA sequence: TGTGCCAGCAGTTACGATTTACGGGGAAGCTCCTACGAGCAGTACTTC.

V usage is TRBV30 and J usage is TRBJ1-1; perhaps TRBD1 as D (5 bases). Deletions cut 1 base from V and 9 bases from J, with 9 bases between. Germline V gene sequence: CDR1 GTSNPN, CDR2 SVGIG (reference sequence). This CDR3 spans 11 amino acids. The CDR3 bases are TGTGCCTGGAGTGATAAGGACAAAGCTTTCTTT. As protein: CAWSDKDKAFF.

The gene calls are TRBV19 and TRBJ2-2; 10 bases align to TRBD1. The CDR3 has 13 residues. CDR1 is LNHDA and CDR2 is SQIVND in the germline V gene (reference sequence). With V trimmed by 5 bases and J by 6 bases, 0 bases remained unmatched. The DNA of the CDR3 is TGTGCCAGTAGTGGACAGGGGGCCGGGGAGCTGTTTTTT. This gives the protein CASSGQGAGELFF.

V usage is TRBV6-1 and J usage is TRBJ2-3; 9 bases agree with TRBD1. Per germline, CDR1 MNHNS and CDR2 SASEGT. This CDR3 comprises 17 residues. The junction had 12 bases not matched to a gene; V was cut back by 4 bases and J by 4 bases. CDR3 nucleotide sequence: TGTGCCAGCAGTGGGCAAAGGGGACAGGGACGGTCAGATACGCAGTATTTT. It codes for CASSGQRGQGRSDTQYF.

CDR3 in DNA: TGTGCCAGCAGTGAAGACGACCCCAGGTGGGGTAAGGGTTACGAGCAGTACTTC. This gives the protein CASSEDDPRWGKGYEQYF. The V and J genes are TRBV6-1 and TRBJ2-7; no reliable D call. Germline V gives CDR1 MNHNS, CDR2 SASEGT. Trimming stripped 1 base from V and 4 bases from J, with 23 bases between. The CDR3 is made up of 18 amino acids.

The V gene is TRBV21-1, the J gene TRBJ2-5. TRBV21-1 represents a pseudogene. This CDR3 comprises 11 residues. CDR3 residues: CASSNGQTQYF. CDR3 DNA sequence: TGTGCCAGCAGCAACGGCCAAACCCAGTACTTC.

The chain carries TRBV11-2 and TRBJ2-6; possibly TRBD1 for D (6 bases). V dropped 1 base and J dropped 0 bases, with 13 bases sitting between them. In germline, CDR1 is SGHAT, CDR2 FQNNGV. There are 18 residues in the CDR3. CDR3 sequence: CASSLVMDSYSGANVLTF. The CDR3 DNA follows: TGTGCCAGCAGCTTAGTAATGGACAGCTACTCTGGGGCCAACGTCCTGACTTTC.

The chain links TRBV7-9 to TRBJ1-2; 9 positions match TRBD1. The CDR3 has 14 amino acids. Looked up from germline, CDR1 is SEHNR and CDR2 is FQNEAQ (reference sequence). V dropped 1 base and J dropped 5; count of bases not matched to a gene: 2. CDR3 bases: TGTGCCAGCAGCTTAGGGACAGGGGATTATGGCTACACCTTC. Translated: CASSLGTGDYGYTF.

The rearrangement joins TRBV5-4 to TRBJ2-2; TRBD2 is a possible D gene (6 bases). Trimming stripped 4 bases from V and 4 bases from J, with 17 bases between. Germline CDR1 SGHNT, CDR2 YYREEE (reference sequence). This CDR3 comprises 16 residues. CDR3 amino acids: CASSTAGSRGTGELFF. For the CDR3, the DNA is TGTGCCAGCAGCACCGCCGGGAGCCGGGGCACCGGGGAGCTGTTTTTT.

This chain uses TRBV27 with TRBJ1-5; 8 bases align to TRBD1. This CDR3 is 14 amino acids long. Germline-derived CDR1 and CDR2 are MNHEY and SMNVEV (reference sequence). With V trimmed by 6 bases and J by 7 bases, 8 bases remained unmatched. In nucleotides, the CDR3 is TGTGCCAGCAGCTTGACAGGGGTCGGGCAGCCCCAGCATTTT. Residues: CASSLTGVGQPQHF.

The chain couples TRBV6-5 to TRBJ2-5; no firm D call. This CDR3 contains 13 residues. Trimming shortened V by 0 bases and J by 4 bases, and 6 bases separated the two germline ends. Germline loops: CDR1 MNHEY, CDR2 SVGAGI. As DNA, the CDR3 is TGTGCCAGCAGTTACTCGGCTGGAGAGACCCAGTACTTC. Residues: CASSYSAGETQYF.

This sequence joins TRBV6-5 and TRBJ2-1; TRBD2 might be the D (5 bases). Per germline, CDR1 MNHEY and CDR2 SVGAGI. Deletions cut 0 bases from V and 3 bases from J, with 6 bases between. CDR3 length: 14 amino acids. The CDR3 loop is CASSYSRDYNEQFF. The CDR3 nucleotides are TGTGCCAGCAGTTACTCGAGGGACTACAATGAGCAGTTCTTC.

The chain couples TRBV18 to TRBJ1-2; the D gene is possibly TRBD1 (6 bases). With 3 bases removed from V and 8 bases from J, the gap between germline ends came to 16 bases. The CDR3 spans 14 residues. Germline V gives CDR1 KGHSH, CDR2 LQKENI. CDR3 sequence: CASSPTGGGVGYTF. The CDR3 DNA follows: TGTGCCAGCTCACCGACAGGTGGAGGGGTCGGCTACACCTTC.

The chain couples TRBV7-2 to TRBJ2-1, with D tentatively TRBD2 (7 bases). V gave up 5 bases and J gave up 9 bases, with 20 bases separating them. Germline CDR1 reads SGHTA; CDR2 reads FQGNSA. This CDR3 is built from 15 residues. The CDR3 sequence: CASSGGGGVKAEQFF. DNA of the CDR3: TGTGCCAGCAGCGGAGGGGGGGGAGTCAAAGCTGAGCAGTTCTTC.

The chain uses TRBV28 and TRBJ2-7; possibly TRBD1 or TRBD2 for D (6 bases each). The CDR3 covers 17 residues. The germline CDR1 and CDR2 sequences are MDHEN and SYDVKM. V was clipped by 3 bases and J by 0 bases, with 18 bases between them. The CDR3 nucleotides read TGTGCCAGCAGTTTGGTCGGGGGCCTGAAGGTCTCCTACGAGCAGTACTTC. This translates into CASSLVGGLKVSYEQYF.

The chain uses TRBV7-2 and TRBJ2-7, with D perhaps TRBD2 (5 bases). Trimming removed 3 bases at V and 6 bases at J, with 6 bases between. The CDR3 runs to 11 residues. Germline V CDR1 and CDR2: SGHTA, FQGNSA. CDR3 coding DNA: TGTGCCAGCAGCTTCGGAGGCGAGCAGTACTTC. Translated, it gives CASSFGGEQYF.

V usage is TRBV30 and J usage is TRBJ2-1; D unresolved. Trimming pared 1 base from V and 7 bases from J, leaving 5 bases between. CDR1 and CDR2 from the germline V gene are GTSNPN and SVGIG (reference sequence). CDR3 size: 11 residues. Written as DNA, the CDR3 is TGTGCCTGGAGTGCCATGAATGAGCAGTTCTTC. Protein sequence: CAWSAMNEQFF. The variable domain in full, completed from reference TRBV30 and TRBJ2-1, reads SQTIHQWPATLVQPVGSPLSLECTVEGTSNPNLYWYRQAAGRGLQLLFYSVGIGQISSEVPQNLSASRPQDRQFILSSKKLLLSDSGFYLCAWSAMNEQFFGPGTRLTVL.

This clone was detected only a few times. The J gene is TRBJ2-1, the V gene TRBV30; D may be TRBD1 (7 bases). The CDR3 extends over 14 amino acids. V dropped 5 bases and J dropped 8 bases, with 19 bases sitting between them. Germline assignment: CDR1 GTSNPN and CDR2 SVGIG (reference sequence). The CDR3 spells CAWAQGDFSHEQFF. CDR3 coding DNA: TGTGCCTGGGCTCAGGGGGACTTTAGCCATGAGCAGTTCTTC.

This clone was seen repeatedly, ten times or more. Other DNA sequences within the sample encode an identical CDR3. This rearrangement joins TRBV11-2 to TRBJ2-5; 9 bases match TRBD2. Germline values: CDR1 SGHAT, CDR2 FQNNGV. The length of the CDR3 is 16 residues. The J segment lost 7 bases and the V segment lost 5 bases, leaving 14 bases of the junction unmatched. The CDR3 reads CASSPGVAGVGGTQYF. The CDR3 DNA sequence: TGTGCCAGCAGCCCAGGGGTAGCGGGAGTCGGTGGGACCCAGTACTTC.

This chain uses TRBV7-3 with TRBJ1-1; the D is unclear. The CDR3 spans 15 residues. CDR1 is SGHTA, CDR2 FQGTGA, per germline. V was shortened by 1 base and J by 2 bases, with 11 bases between the two germline ends. The CDR3 here is CASSLNAGPNTEAFF. The CDR3 region has the DNA TGTGCCAGCAGCTTAAATGCAGGACCAAACACTGAAGCTTTCTTT. The full variable domain, its missing parts supplied by reference TRBV7-3 and TRBJ1-1, is GAGVSQTPSNKVTEKGKYVELRCDPISGHTALYWYRQSLGQGPEFLIYFQGTGAADDSGLPNDRFFAVRPEGSVSTLKIQRTERGDSAVYLCASSLNAGPNTEAFFGQGTRLTVV.

The chain links TRBV15 to TRBJ2-2, with 10 bases aligning to TRBD2. Germline V CDR1 and CDR2: LNHNV, YYDKDF (reference sequence). Trimming removed 0 bases from V and 4 bases from J; junction bases left unmatched: 5. The length of the CDR3 is 17 residues. The CDR3 loop reads CATSRDRPSGSTGELFF. The CDR3 DNA sequence: TGTGCCACCAGCAGAGATAGGCCTAGCGGGAGCACCGGGGAGCTGTTTTTT.

This chain links TRBV6-5 with TRBJ2-7; D remains unclear. Trimming removed 8 bases at V and 0 bases at J, with 14 bases between. This CDR3 region has 14 residues. Per the germline V gene, CDR1 is MNHEY and CDR2 is SVGAGI. CDR3 nucleotides: TGTGCCAGCGCTACGACCTTTCCCTCCTACGAGCAGTACTTC. As protein: CASATTFPSYEQYF.